This T cell receptor (beta chain) was sequenced for a study of T cell changes during pregnancy in multiple sclerosis. The method was immunoSEQ multiplex PCR; TCRdb's version includes in-frame clones alone and lacks a portion of them. The sample lists about 49,000 clones; around 93% were seen once. CDR1 and CDR2 (germline): MRHNA, SNTAGT. The CDR3 is 14 residues long. The V end was cut by 3 bases, the J end by 5 bases, with 8 bases between. The chain combines TRBV6-4 with TRBJ1-6; no firm D call. The receptor's source is a female donor with multiple sclerosis, enrolled in a pregnancy study. The specimen was peripheral blood, collected after pregnancy. The CDR3 region has the DNA TGTGCCAGCAGTGAGGGCAGAGATAATTCACCCCTCCACTTT. This codes for CASSEGRDNSPLHF.